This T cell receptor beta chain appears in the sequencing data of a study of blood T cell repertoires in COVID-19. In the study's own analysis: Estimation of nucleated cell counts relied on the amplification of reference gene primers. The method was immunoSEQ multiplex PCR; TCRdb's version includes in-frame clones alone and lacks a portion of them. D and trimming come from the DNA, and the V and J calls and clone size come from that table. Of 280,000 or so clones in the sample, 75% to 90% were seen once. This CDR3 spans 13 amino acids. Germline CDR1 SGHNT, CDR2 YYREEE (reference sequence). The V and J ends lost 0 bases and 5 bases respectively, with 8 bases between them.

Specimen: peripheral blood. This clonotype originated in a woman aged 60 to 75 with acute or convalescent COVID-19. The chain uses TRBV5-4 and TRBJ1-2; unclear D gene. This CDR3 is CASSLGFEYGYTF. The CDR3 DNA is TGTGCCAGCAGCTTGGGGTTTGAGTATGGCTACACCTTC.